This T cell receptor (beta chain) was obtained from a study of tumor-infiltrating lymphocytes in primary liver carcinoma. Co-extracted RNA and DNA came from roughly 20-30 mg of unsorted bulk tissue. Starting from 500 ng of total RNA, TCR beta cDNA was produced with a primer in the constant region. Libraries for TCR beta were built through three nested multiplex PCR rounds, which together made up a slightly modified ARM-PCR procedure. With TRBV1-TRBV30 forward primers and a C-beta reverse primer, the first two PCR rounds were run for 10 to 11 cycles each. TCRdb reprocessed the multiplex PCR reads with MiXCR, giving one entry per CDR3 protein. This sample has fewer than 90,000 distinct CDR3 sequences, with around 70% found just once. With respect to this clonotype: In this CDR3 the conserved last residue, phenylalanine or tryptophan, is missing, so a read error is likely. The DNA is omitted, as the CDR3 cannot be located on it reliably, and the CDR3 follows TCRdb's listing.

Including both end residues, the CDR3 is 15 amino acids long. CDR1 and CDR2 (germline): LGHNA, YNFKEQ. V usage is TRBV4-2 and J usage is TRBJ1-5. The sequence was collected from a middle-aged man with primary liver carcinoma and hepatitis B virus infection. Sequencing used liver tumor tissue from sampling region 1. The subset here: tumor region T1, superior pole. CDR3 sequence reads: CASSHNSDSNQPLHL.